A single sample is the source of the 10 T cell receptor beta chains below, sequenced in a study of monozygotic twins with inflammatory bowel disease. TCRdb reworked the 5' RACE reads into one entry per CDR3 protein, no DNA. In all, the sample yields approximately 160,000 distinct CDR3 sequences. The sequencing input was blood. The receptor source for this set is a human donor with ulcerative colitis or Crohn's disease, or a healthy co-twin of an affected twin (not recorded which).

The chain carries TRBV2 and TRBJ1-1. Germline lookup yields CDR1 SNHLY and CDR2 FYNNEI. This CDR3 region has 12 residues. The CDR3 protein is CASTGMNTEAFF.

This sequence joins TRBV5-4 and TRBJ2-2; TCRdb's D call, TRBD1, is unchecked because there is no DNA. The CDR3 sequence is 17 residues long. Germline CDR1 SGHNT, CDR2 YYREEE (reference sequence). CDR3 in amino acids: CASSSNRGLSNTGELFF.

The rearrangement joins TRBV14 to TRBJ2-3; TCRdb's assignment of TRBD1 cannot be checked, as there is no DNA. This CDR3 region has 15 residues. The germline V gene encodes CDR1 SGHDN and CDR2 FVKESK. CDR3 protein: CASSPRRRGSDTQYF.

V gene TRBV11-2 combines with J gene TRBJ1-3; without DNA, the TCRdb call of TRBD1 cannot be checked. The CDR3 length is 16 residues. In germline, CDR1 is SGHAT, CDR2 FQNNGV. CDR3 region: CASSLNTGSSGNTIYF.

The chain uses TRBV20-1 and TRBJ1-2. Germline V gives CDR1 DFQATT, CDR2 SNEGSKA (reference sequence). This CDR3 region has 11 residues. CDR3 region: CSARGGYGYTF.

The J gene is TRBJ1-5, the V gene TRBV27; the D call of TRBD1 rests on TCRdb alone, since no DNA is present to check it. The CDR3 length is 17 residues. Germline V gene sequence: CDR1 MNHEY, CDR2 SMNVEV (reference sequence). This CDR3 is CASSPNPPGAGNQPQHF.

This rearrangement joins TRBV6-5 to TRBJ1-3; the TRBD1 assignment by TCRdb is unverifiable without DNA. This CDR3 has 14 amino acids. CDR1 MNHEY and CDR2 SVGAGI come from the germline V gene. The CDR3 protein is CASSYKGSGNTIYF.

J is TRBJ2-2 and V is TRBV5-1; TCRdb gives TRBD1 as the D gene, but with no DNA this cannot be confirmed. The germline CDR1 and CDR2 sequences are SGHRS and YFSETQ. There are 15 residues in the CDR3. CDR3: CASSINRVGTGELFF.

This chain's CDR3 is CASSRAGGGLYNEQFF. The rearrangement joins TRBV5-1 to TRBJ2-1; there is no DNA to check the TCRdb D call of TRBD2. This CDR3 is 16 amino acids long. CDR1 is SGHRS and CDR2 is YFSETQ in the germline V gene.

The V and J genes are TRBV5-4 and TRBJ2-5; the D gene TCRdb calls, TRBD1, cannot be checked with no DNA. The germline gives CDR1 SGHNT, CDR2 YYREEE (reference sequence). There are 14 residues in the CDR3. CDR3: CASNTVGGRETQNF.